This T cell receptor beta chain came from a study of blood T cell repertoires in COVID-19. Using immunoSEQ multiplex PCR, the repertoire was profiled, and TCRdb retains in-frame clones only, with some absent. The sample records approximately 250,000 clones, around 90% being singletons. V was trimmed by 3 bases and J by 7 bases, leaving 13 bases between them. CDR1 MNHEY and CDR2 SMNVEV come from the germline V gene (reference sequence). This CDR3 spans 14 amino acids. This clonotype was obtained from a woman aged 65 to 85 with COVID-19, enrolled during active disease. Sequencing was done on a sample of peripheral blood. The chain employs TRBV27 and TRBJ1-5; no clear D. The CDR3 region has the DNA TGTGCCAGCAGTTTTAAGAGGGAGGGACAGCCCCAGCATTTT. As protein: CASSFKREGQPQHF.